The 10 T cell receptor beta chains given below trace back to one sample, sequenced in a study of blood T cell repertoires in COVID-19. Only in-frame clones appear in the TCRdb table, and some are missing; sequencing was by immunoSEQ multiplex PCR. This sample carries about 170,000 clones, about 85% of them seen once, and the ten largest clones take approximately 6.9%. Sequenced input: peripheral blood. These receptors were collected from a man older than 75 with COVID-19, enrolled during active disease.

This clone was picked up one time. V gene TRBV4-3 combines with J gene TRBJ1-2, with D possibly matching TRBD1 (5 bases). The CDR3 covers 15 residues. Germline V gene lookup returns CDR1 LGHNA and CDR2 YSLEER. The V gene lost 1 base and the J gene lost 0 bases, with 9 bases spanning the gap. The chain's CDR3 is CASSQVGGANYGYTF. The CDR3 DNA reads TGCGCCAGCAGCCAAGTAGGAGGGGCTAACTATGGCTACACCTTC.

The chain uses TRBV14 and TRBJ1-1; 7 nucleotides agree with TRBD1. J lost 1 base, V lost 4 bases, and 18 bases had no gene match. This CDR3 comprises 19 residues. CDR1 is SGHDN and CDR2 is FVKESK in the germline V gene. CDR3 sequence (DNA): TGTGCCAGCAGCCGACCTGGCAGGACAGGAACCCGGGGGAACACTGAAGCTTTCTTT. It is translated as CASSRPGRTGTRGNTEAFF.

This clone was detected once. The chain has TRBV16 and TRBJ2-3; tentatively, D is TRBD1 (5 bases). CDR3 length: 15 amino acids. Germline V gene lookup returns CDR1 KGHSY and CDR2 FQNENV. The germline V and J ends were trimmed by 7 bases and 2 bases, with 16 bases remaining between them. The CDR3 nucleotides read TGTGCCAGCACCCTTCAAAAGGGGTTCACAGATACGCAGTATTTT. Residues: CASTLQKGFTDTQYF.

The CDR3 loop is CASRAPTEAFF. DNA of the CDR3: TGTGCCAGCAGGGCCCCCACTGAAGCTTTCTTT. This chain uses TRBV6-4 with TRBJ1-1; no clear D. The CDR3 spans 11 residues. Germline assignment: CDR1 MRHNA and CDR2 SNTAGT. V was shortened by 6 bases and J by 4 bases, with 6 bases between the two germline ends.

The CDR3 loop is CASSSTFLTEAFF. The CDR3 DNA sequence: TGTGCCAGCAGTTCCACATTTTTGACTGAAGCTTTCTTT. This chain uses TRBV28 with TRBJ1-1; D remains ambiguous. The CDR3 is 13 amino acids. V lost 4 bases to trimming and J lost 5 bases, with 11 bases between them. Germline V gene lookup returns CDR1 MDHEN and CDR2 SYDVKM.

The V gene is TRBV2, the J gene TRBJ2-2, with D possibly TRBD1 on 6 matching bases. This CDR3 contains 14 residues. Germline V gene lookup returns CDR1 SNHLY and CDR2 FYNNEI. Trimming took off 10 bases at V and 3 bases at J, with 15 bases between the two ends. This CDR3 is CATKGGRDTGELFF. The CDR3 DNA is TGTGCCACCAAAGGGGGTAGGGACACCGGGGAGCTGTTTTTT.

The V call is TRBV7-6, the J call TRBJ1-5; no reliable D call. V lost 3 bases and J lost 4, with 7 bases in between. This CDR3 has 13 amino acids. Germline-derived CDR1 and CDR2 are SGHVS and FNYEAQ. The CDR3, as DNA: TGTGCCAGCAGCTTGCGGGGTAATCAGCCCCAGCATTTT. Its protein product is CASSLRGNQPQHF.

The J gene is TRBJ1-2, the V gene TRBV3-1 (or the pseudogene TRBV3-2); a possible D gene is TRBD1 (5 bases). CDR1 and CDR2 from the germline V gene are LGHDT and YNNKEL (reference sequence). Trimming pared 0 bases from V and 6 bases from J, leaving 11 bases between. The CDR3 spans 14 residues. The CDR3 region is CASSQDRDSHGYTF. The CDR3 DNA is TGTGCCAGCAGCCAAGATCGCGACAGTCATGGCTACACCTTC.

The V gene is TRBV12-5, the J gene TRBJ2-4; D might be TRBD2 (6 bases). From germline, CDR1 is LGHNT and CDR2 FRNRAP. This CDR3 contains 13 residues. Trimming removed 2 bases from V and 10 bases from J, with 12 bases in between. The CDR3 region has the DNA TGTGCTAGTGGTTTGAAACCTCGGGGGATTCAGTACTTC. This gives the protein CASGLKPRGIQYF.

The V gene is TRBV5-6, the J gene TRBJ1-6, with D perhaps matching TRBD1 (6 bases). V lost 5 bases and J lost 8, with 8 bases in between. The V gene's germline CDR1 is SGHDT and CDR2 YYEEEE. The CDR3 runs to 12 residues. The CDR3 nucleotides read TGTGCCAGCAGGGGGGCTGATTCACCCCTCCACTTT. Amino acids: CASRGADSPLHF.